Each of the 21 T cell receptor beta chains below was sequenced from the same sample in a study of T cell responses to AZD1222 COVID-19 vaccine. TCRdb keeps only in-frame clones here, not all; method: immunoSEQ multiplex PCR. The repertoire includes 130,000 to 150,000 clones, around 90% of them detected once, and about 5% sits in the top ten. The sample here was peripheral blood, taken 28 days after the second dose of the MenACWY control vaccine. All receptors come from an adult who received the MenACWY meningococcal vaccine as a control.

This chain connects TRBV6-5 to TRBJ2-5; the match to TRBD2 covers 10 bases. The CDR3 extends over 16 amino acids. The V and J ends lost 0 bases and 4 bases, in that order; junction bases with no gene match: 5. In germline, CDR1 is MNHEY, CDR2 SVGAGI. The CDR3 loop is CASSYSLAGVRETQYF. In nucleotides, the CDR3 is TGTGCCAGCAGTTACTCGCTAGCGGGAGTAAGAGAGACCCAGTACTTC.

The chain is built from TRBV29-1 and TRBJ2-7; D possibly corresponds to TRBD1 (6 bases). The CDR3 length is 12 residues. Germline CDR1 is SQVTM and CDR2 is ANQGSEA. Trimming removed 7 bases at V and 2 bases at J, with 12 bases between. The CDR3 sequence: CSGRTEAYEQYF. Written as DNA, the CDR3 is TGCAGCGGTCGGACAGAGGCCTACGAGCAGTACTTC.

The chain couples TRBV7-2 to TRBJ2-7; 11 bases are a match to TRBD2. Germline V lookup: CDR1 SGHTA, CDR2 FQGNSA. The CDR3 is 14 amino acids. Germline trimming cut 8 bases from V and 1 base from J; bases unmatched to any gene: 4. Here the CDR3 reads CASRTSGSSYEQYF. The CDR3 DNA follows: TGTGCCAGCCGGACTAGCGGGTCGTCCTACGAGCAGTACTTC.

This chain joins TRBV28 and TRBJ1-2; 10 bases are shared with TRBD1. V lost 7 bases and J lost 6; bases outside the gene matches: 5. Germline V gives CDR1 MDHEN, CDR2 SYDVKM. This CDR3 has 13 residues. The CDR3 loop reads CASNSGQGDGYTF. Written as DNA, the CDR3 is TGTGCCAGCAATTCCGGACAGGGGGATGGCTACACCTTC.

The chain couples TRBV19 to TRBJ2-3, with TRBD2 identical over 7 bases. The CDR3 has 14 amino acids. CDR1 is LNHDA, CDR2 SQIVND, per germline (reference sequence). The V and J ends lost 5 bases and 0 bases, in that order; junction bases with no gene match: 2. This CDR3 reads CASSRRGSTDTQYF. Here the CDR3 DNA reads TGTGCCAGTAGTCGGCGGGGGAGCACAGATACGCAGTATTTT.

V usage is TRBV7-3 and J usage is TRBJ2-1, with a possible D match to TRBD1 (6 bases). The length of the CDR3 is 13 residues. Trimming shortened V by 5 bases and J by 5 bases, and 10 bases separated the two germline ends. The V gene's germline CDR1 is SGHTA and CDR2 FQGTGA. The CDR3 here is CASSLGTNNEQFF. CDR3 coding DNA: TGTGCCAGCAGCCTCGGGACAAACAATGAGCAGTTCTTC.

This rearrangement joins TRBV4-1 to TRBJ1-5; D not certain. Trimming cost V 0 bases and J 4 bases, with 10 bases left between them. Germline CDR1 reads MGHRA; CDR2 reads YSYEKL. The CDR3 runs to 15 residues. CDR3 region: CASSQDLGFNQPQHF. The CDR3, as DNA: TGCGCCAGCAGCCAAGATCTAGGGTTTAATCAGCCCCAGCATTTT.

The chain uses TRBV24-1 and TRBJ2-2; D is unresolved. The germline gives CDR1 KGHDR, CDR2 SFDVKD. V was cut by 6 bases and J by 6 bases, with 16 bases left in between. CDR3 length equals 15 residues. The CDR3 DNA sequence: TGTGCCACCAGTAAGGAAAGGGCTTTGGCCGGGGAGCTGTTTTTT. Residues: CATSKERALAGELFF.

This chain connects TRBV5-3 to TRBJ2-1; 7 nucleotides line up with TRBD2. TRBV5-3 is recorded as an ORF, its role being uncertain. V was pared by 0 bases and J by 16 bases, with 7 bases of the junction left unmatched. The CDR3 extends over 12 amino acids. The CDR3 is CARSLATGGCFF. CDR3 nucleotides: TGTGCCAGAAGCTTGGCGACGGGAGGATGTTTCTTC.

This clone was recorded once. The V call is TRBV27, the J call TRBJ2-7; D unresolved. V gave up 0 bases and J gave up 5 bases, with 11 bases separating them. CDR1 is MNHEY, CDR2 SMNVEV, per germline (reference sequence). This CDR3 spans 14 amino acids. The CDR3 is CASSLSLAPDEQYF. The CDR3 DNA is TGTGCCAGCAGTTTATCGCTCGCTCCCGACGAGCAGTACTTC.

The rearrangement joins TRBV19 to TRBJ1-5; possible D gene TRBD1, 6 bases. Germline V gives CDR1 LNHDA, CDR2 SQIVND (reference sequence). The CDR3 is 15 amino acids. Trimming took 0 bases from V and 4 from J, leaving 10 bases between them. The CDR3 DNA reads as TGTGCCAGTAGTATAGAAGGACAGCGAAATCAGCCCCAGCATTTT. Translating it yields CASSIEGQRNQPQHF.

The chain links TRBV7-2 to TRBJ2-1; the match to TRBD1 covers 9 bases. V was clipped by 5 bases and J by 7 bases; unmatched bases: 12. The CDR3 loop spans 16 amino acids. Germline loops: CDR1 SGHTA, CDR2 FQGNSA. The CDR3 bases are TGTGCCAGCAGCAGGATGACAGGGGGAAGGAGAAATGAGCAGTTCTTC. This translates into CASSRMTGGRRNEQFF.

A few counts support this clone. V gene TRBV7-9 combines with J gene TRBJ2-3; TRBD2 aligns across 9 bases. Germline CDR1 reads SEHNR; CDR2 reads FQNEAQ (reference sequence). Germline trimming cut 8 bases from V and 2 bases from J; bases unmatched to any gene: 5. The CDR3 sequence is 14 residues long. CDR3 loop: CASSPSGATDTQYF. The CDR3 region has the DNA TGTGCCAGCTCCCCTAGCGGGGCCACAGATACGCAGTATTTT.

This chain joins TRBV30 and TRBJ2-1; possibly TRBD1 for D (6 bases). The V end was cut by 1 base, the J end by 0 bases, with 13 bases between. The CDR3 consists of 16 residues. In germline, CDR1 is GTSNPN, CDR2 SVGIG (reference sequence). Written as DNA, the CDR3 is TGTGCCTGGAGTGACTACACAGGGTTCTCCTACAATGAGCAGTTCTTC. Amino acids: CAWSDYTGFSYNEQFF.

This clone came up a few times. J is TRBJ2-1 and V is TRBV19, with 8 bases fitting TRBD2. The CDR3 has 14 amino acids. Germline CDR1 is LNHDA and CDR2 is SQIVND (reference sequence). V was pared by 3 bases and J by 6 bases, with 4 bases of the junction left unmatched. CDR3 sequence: CASSIGLASNEQFF. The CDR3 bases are TGTGCCAGTAGTATTGGACTAGCCAGCAATGAGCAGTTCTTC.

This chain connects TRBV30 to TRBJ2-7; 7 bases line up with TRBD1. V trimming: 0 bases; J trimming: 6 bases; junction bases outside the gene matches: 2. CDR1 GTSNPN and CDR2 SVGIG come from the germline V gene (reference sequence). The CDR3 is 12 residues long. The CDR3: CAWSVNRGEQYF. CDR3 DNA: TGTGCCTGGAGTGTAAACAGGGGCGAGCAGTACTTC.

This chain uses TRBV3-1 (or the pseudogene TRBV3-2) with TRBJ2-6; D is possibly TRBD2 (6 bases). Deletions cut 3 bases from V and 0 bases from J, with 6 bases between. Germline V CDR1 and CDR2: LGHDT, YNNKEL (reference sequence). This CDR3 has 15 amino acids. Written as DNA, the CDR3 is TGTGCCAGCAGCCAGGGAGGCTCTGGGGCCAACGTCCTGACTTTC. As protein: CASSQGGSGANVLTF.

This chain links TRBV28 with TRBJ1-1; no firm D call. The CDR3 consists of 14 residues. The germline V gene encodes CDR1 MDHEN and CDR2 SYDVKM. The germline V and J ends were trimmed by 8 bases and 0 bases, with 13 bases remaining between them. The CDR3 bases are TGTGCCAGCTGCCCCCACGGTATGAACACTGAAGCTTTCTTT. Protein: CASCPHGMNTEAFF.

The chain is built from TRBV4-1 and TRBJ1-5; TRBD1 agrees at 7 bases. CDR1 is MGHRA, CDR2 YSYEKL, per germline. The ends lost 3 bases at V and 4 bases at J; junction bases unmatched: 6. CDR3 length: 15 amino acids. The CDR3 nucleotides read TGCGCCAGCAGCCACAGATGGACAGGAAATCAGCCCCAGCATTTT. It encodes CASSHRWTGNQPQHF.

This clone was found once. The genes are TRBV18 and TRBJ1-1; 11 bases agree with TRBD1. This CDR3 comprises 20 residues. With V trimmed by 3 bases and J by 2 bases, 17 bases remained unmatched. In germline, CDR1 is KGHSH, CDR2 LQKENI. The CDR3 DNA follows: TGTGCCAGCTCACCCCGATCTAGGGGACAGGGGGGGCAAGGTAACACTGAAGCTTTCTTT. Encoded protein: CASSPRSRGQGGQGNTEAFF.

CDR3 region: CASSRTRAGAYNEQFF. Written as DNA, the CDR3 is TGTGCCAGCAGCCGTACCCGAGCGGGTGCCTACAATGAGCAGTTCTTC. The chain has TRBV3-1 (or the pseudogene TRBV3-2) and TRBJ2-1, with a weak D call TRBD2 (6 bases). V was shortened by 4 bases and J by 2 bases, with 15 bases between the two germline ends. The germline V gene encodes CDR1 LGHDT and CDR2 YNNKEL (reference sequence). This CDR3 has 16 residues.